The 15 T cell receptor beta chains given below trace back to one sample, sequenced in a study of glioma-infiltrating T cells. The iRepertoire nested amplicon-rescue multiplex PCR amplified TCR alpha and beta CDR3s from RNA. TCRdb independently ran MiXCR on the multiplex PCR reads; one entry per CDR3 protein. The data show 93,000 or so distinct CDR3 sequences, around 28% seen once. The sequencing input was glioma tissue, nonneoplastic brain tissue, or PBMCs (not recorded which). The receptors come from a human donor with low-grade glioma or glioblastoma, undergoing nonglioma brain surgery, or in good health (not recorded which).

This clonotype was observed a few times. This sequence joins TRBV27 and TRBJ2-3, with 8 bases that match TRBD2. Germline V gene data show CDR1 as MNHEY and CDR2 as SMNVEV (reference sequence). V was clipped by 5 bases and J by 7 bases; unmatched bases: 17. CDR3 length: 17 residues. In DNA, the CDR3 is TGTGCCAGCAGTCCACAGCCCCCCGGGGGGGCGGGGTATACGCAGTATTTT. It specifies CASSPQPPGGAGYTQYF.

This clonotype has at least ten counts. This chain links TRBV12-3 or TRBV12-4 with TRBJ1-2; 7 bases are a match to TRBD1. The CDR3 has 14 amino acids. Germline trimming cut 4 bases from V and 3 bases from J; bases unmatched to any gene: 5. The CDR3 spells CASSSTGSDYGYTF. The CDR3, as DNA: TGTGCCAGCAGTTCGACAGGGTCGGACTATGGCTACACCTTC.

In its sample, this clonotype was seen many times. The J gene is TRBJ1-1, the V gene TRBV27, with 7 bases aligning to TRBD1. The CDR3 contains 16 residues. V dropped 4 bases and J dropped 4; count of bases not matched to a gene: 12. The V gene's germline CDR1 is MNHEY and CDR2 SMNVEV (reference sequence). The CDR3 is CASSSDRVRVGTEAFF. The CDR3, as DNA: TGTGCCAGCAGTTCAGACAGGGTCAGGGTGGGCACTGAAGCTTTCTTT.

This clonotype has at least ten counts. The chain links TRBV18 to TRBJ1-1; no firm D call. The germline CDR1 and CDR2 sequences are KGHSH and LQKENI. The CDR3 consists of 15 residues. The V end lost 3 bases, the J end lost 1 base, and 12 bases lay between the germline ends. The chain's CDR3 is CASSPLHRQNTEAFF. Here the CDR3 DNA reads TGTGCCAGCTCACCGTTACACCGACAGAACACTGAAGCTTTCTTT.

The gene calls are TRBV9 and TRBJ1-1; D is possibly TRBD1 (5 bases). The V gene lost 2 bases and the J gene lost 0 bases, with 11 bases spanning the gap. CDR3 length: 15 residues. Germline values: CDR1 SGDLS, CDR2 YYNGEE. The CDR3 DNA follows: TGTGCCAGCAGCGTCGGGGGAATCATGAACACTGAAGCTTTCTTT. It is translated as CASSVGGIMNTEAFF.

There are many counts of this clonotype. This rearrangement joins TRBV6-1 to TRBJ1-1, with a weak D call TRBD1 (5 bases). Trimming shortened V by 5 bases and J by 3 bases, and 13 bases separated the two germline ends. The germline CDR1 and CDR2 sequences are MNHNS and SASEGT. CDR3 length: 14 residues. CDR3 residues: CASSWERGDTEAFF. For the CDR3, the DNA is TGTGCCAGCAGTTGGGAGAGGGGAGACACTGAAGCTTTCTTT.

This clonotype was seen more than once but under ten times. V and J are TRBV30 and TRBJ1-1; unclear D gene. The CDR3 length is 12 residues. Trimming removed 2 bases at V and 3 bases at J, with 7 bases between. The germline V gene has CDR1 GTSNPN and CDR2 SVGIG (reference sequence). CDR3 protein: CAWSRQDTEAFF. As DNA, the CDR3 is TGTGCCTGGAGTCGTCAGGACACTGAAGCTTTCTTT. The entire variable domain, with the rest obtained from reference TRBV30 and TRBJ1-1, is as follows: SQTIHQWPATLVQPVGSPLSLECTVEGTSNPNLYWYRQAAGRGLQLLFYSVGIGQISSEVPQNLSASRPQDRQFILSSKKLLLSDSGFYLCAWSRQDTEAFFGQGTRLTVV.

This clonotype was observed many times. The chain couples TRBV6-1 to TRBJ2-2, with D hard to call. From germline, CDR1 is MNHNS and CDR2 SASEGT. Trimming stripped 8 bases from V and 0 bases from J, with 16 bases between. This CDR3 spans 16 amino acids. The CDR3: CASGGAWNANTGELFF. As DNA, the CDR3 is TGTGCCAGCGGCGGAGCATGGAACGCGAACACCGGGGAGCTGTTTTTT.

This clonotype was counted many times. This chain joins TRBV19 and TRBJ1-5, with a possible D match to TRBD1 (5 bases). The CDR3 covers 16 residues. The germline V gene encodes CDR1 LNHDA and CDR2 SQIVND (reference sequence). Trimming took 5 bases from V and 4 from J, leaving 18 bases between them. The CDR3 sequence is CASSEGQGIINQPQHF. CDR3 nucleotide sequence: TGTGCCAGTAGTGAGGGGCAGGGTATAATTAATCAGCCCCAGCATTTT. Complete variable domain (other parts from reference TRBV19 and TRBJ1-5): DGGITQSPKYLFRKEGQNVTLSCEQNLNHDAMYWYRQDPGQGLRLIYYSQIVNDFQKGDIAEGYSVSREKKESFPLTVTSAQKNPTAFYLCASSEGQGIINQPQHFGDGTRLSIL.

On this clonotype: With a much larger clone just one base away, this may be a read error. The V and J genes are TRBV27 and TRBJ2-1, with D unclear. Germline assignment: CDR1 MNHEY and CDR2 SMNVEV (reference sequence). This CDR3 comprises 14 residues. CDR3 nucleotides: TGTGTCAGCAGTTACGGCAGGATGTACAATGAGCAGTTCTTC. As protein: CVSSYGRMYNEQFF.

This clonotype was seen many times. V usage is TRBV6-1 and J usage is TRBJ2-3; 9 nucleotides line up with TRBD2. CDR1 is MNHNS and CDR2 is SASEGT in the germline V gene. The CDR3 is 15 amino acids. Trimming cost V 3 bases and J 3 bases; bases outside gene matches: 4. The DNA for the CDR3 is TGTGCCAGCAGTGAGGTAGCGGGGGAAACAGATACGCAGTATTTT. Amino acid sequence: CASSEVAGETDTQYF.

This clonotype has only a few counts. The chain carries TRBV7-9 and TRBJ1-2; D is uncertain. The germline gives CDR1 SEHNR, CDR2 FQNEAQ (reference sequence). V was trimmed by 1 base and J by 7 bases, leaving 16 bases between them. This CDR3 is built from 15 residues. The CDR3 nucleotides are TGTGCCAGCAGCTTAGAATTCGGAACTTCCATTGGCTACACCTTC. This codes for CASSLEFGTSIGYTF.

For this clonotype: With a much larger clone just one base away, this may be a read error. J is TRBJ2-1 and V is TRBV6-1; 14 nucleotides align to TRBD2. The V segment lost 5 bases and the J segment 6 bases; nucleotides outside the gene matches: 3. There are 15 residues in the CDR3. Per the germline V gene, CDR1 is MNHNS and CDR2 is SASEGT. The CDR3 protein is CASSQTSGGANEQFF. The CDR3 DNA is TGTGCCAGCAGTCAGACTAGCGGGGGGGCCAATGAGCAGTTCTTC.

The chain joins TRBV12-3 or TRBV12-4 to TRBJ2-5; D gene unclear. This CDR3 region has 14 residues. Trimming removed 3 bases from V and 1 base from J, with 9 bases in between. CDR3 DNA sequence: TGTGCCAGCAGTTTGGCGTGGTCCCAAGAGACCCAGTACTTC. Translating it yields CASSLAWSQETQYF.

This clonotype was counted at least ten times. CDR3 in amino acids: CASSSPGLMNTEAFF. The CDR3 nucleotides are TGTGCCAGCAGCTCACCAGGTTTAATGAACACTGAAGCTTTCTTT. J is TRBJ1-1 and V is TRBV7-9; D unclear. V was trimmed by 4 bases and J by 0 bases, leaving 12 bases between them. This CDR3 contains 15 residues. CDR1 is SEHNR, CDR2 FQNEAQ, per germline (reference sequence).